The 6 T cell receptor beta chains given below trace back to one sample, sequenced in a study of cytomegalovirus exposure and HLA in healthy donors. Use of 60 Vbeta and 13 Jbeta primers characterized the PCR. The data were produced by immunoSEQ multiplex PCR, yet TCRdb's version contains in-frame clones alone and is incomplete. Of 150,000 or so clones listed, around 73% are singletons. The sequenced sample was PBMCs. These receptors were obtained from a woman aged 18-29 years in good health and CMV-seronegative.

The chain carries TRBV28 and TRBJ1-6; TRBD1 aligns across 10 bases. Germline V CDR1 and CDR2: MDHEN, SYDVKM. This CDR3 comprises 15 residues. The ends lost 6 bases at V and 6 bases at J; junction bases unmatched: 5. CDR3 bases: TGTGCCAGCAGGCCCCGGACAGGGGGTAATTCACCCCTCCACTTT. Translation: CASRPRTGGNSPLHF.

This chain links TRBV11-3 with TRBJ2-2; 10 bases align to TRBD2. Germline assignment: CDR1 SGHNT and CDR2 YENEEA. V was pared by 2 bases and J by 3 bases, with 3 bases of the junction left unmatched. The CDR3 is 16 residues long. This CDR3 is CASSLRLAGYTGELFF. CDR3 in DNA: TGTGCCAGCAGCTTAAGACTAGCGGGCTACACCGGGGAGCTGTTTTTT.

V is TRBV7-2 and J is TRBJ1-2, with 9 positions matching TRBD1. V lost 4 bases, J lost 7 bases, and 13 bases stayed unmatched. This CDR3 comprises 16 residues. The germline CDR1 and CDR2 sequences are SGHTA and FQGNSA. CDR3 protein: CASSSTGGLQGAGYTF. The CDR3 DNA reads as TGTGCCAGCAGCTCCACCGGCGGGCTACAGGGGGCTGGCTACACCTTC.

Of note for this clone: Other DNA sequences from this sample encode an identical CDR3 as well. Here the CDR3 reads CASSRRENTEAFF. The CDR3 region has the DNA TGTGCCAGCAGTCGACGGGAGAACACTGAAGCTTTCTTT. The V gene is TRBV27, the J gene TRBJ1-1; D is undetermined. V was cut by 5 bases and J by 1 base, with 8 bases left in between. Germline-derived CDR1 and CDR2 are MNHEY and SMNVEV (reference sequence). This CDR3 has 13 residues.

V and J are TRBV11-2 and TRBJ2-7; 10 bases are a match to TRBD1. Germline assignment: CDR1 SGHAT and CDR2 FQNNGV. CDR3 length equals 14 residues. J was trimmed by 5 bases and V by 7 bases; bases with no gene match: 8. CDR3 sequence reads: CASTVGQGFDEQYF. CDR3 nucleotide sequence: TGTGCCAGCACCGTGGGACAGGGGTTTGACGAGCAGTACTTC.

The chain joins TRBV27 to TRBJ2-7; 9 bases are shared with TRBD2. CDR1 is MNHEY and CDR2 is SMNVEV in the germline V gene (reference sequence). The CDR3 has 15 amino acids. V was pared by 3 bases and J by 2 bases, with 5 bases of the junction left unmatched. CDR3 sequence reads: CASSFSIAGAYEQYF. CDR3 coding DNA: TGTGCCAGCAGTTTCTCGATAGCGGGGGCCTACGAGCAGTACTTC.